This T cell receptor beta chain was sequenced during a study of CD8 T cells in ankylosing spondylitis. TCRdb itself ran the 5' RACE reads through MiXCR, one entry per CDR3 protein. The sample has 85,000 to 100,000 distinct CDR3 sequences, around 9.4% seen once; the top ten hold approximately 5.5%. This clonotype was seen at least ten times. Germline-derived CDR1 and CDR2 are SGHDT and YYEEEE. V lost 0 bases, J lost 0 bases, and 12 bases lay in between. CDR3 size: 16 residues. This clonotype was sampled from a male donor with ankylosing spondylitis or in good health (not recorded which). This rearrangement joins TRBV5-6 to TRBJ1-1, with D possibly matching TRBD1 (5 bases). The sequenced sample was blood, either unsorted or a sorted T cell fraction (not recorded which). CDR3 DNA sequence: TGTGCCAGCAGCTTGGGACAGAGCACTTTGAACACTGAAGCTTTCTTT. Amino acids: CASSLGQSTLNTEAFF.